The 14 T cell receptor beta chains below were found in one sample sequenced in a study of cytomegalovirus exposure and HLA in healthy donors. The primer mix had 60 Vbeta and 13 Jbeta primers. Here immunoSEQ multiplex PCR was the method, and the copy in TCRdb shows in-frame clones only, minus some. The repertoire holds tens of thousands of clones, with roughly 78% as singletons. The specimen was PBMCs. Receptors originate from a woman aged 40 to 49 in good health and CMV-seropositive.

The chain links TRBV30 to TRBJ1-3; D remains ambiguous. The length of the CDR3 is 17 residues. V lost 2 bases to trimming and J lost 0 bases, with 17 bases between them. The germline V gene has CDR1 GTSNPN and CDR2 SVGIG (reference sequence). CDR3: CAWSPFHSEDSGNTIYF. In DNA, the CDR3 is TGTGCCTGGAGTCCATTCCATTCTGAGGACTCTGGAAACACCATATATTTT.

V is TRBV5-1 and J is TRBJ1-1; no clear D gene. Looked up from germline, CDR1 is SGHRS and CDR2 is YFSETQ. V was shortened by 3 bases and J by 2 bases, with 5 bases between the two germline ends. The CDR3 spans 12 residues. The CDR3 DNA follows: TGCGCCAGCAGCTACACCAACACTGAAGCTTTCTTT. Amino acid sequence: CASSYTNTEAFF.

This chain joins TRBV28 and TRBJ2-3, with 13 bases identical to TRBD2. Trimming cost V 5 bases and J 5 bases; bases outside gene matches: 7. The CDR3 sequence is 16 residues long. CDR1 and CDR2 from the germline V gene are MDHEN and SYDVKM. The CDR3 DNA is TGTGCCAGCAGTCCAGGACTAGCGGGGGAGGGAGATACGCAGTATTTT. Protein sequence: CASSPGLAGEGDTQYF.

At least ten counts were recorded for this clone. The chain combines TRBV6-5 with TRBJ1-5; TRBD1 aligns across 9 bases. The CDR3 runs 15 residues. The junction had 6 bases not matched to a gene; V was cut back by 2 bases and J by 7 bases. CDR1 and CDR2 from the germline V gene are MNHEY and SVGAGI. CDR3 region: CASSYGGQGGQPQHF. CDR3 sequence (DNA): TGTGCCAGCAGTTACGGGGGACAGGGAGGACAGCCCCAGCATTTT.

The chain joins TRBV30 to TRBJ1-6; a possible D gene is TRBD1 (5 bases). Germline lookup yields CDR1 GTSNPN and CDR2 SVGIG (reference sequence). The germline V and J ends were trimmed by 3 bases and 7 bases, with 16 bases remaining between them. The CDR3 sequence is 15 residues long. Here the CDR3 reads CAWSPRQRDNSPLHF. The CDR3 DNA sequence: TGTGCCTGGAGCCCGAGACAGCGAGACAATTCACCCCTCCACTTT.

CDR3 in DNA: TGTGCCAGCAGTGATTCGGGAGAACTCTATAATTCACCCCTCCACTTT. Residues: CASSDSGELYNSPLHF. This sequence joins TRBV2 and TRBJ1-6; D unresolved. The V gene lost 3 bases and the J gene lost 3 bases, with 12 bases spanning the gap. Germline V gene sequence: CDR1 SNHLY, CDR2 FYNNEI. The CDR3 is 16 residues long.

This clone was seen more than once but under ten times. The rearrangement links TRBV29-1 to TRBJ1-4; D uncertain. Germline loops: CDR1 SQVTM, CDR2 ANQGSEA. Trimming stripped 6 bases from V and 7 bases from J, with 15 bases between. The CDR3 runs 13 residues. CDR3 loop: CSVGGSLGEKLFF. CDR3 in DNA: TGCAGCGTGGGAGGGTCCCTTGGTGAAAAACTGTTTTTT.

The genes are TRBV7-3 and TRBJ2-7; TRBD1 aligns across 8 bases. The CDR3 has 15 residues. CDR1 is SGHTA, CDR2 FQGTGA, per germline. The V and J ends lost 1 base and 5 bases, in that order; junction bases with no gene match: 7. The CDR3 loop is CASSLSSGGGNEQYF. The CDR3 DNA is TGTGCCAGCAGCTTAAGTTCAGGGGGCGGGAACGAGCAGTACTTC.

The chain carries TRBV19 and TRBJ1-6; TRBD1 matches 9 bases. With 4 bases clipped from V and 7 bases from J, the junction kept 8 bases outside the gene matches. Germline V gene lookup returns CDR1 LNHDA and CDR2 SQIVND (reference sequence). The CDR3 loop spans 16 amino acids. CDR3 sequence (DNA): TGTGCCAGTAGTAAGGACAGGGGAGTTAGGAATTCACCCCTCCACTTT. Protein: CASSKDRGVRNSPLHF.

The V call is TRBV19, the J call TRBJ2-3, with 7 bases identical to TRBD1. CDR3 length: 15 residues. The germline gives CDR1 LNHDA, CDR2 SQIVND (reference sequence). The V segment lost 6 bases and the J segment 6 bases; nucleotides outside the gene matches: 12. The CDR3 region is CASSRDSNVGDTQYF. CDR3 sequence (DNA): TGTGCCAGTAGCAGGGACAGCAACGTAGGGGATACGCAGTATTTT.

V and J are TRBV15 and TRBJ1-3; D gene ambiguous. Trimming pared 3 bases from V and 1 base from J, leaving 13 bases between. The germline V gene encodes CDR1 LNHNV and CDR2 YYDKDF (reference sequence). The CDR3 sequence is 16 residues long. CDR3 DNA sequence: TGTGCCACCAGCAGGAAGAGCCGGGGATCTGGAAACACCATATATTTT. It translates to CATSRKSRGSGNTIYF.

The rearrangement joins TRBV6-6 to TRBJ2-1; 13 nucleotides match TRBD2. The V gene end was trimmed by 6 bases and the J gene end by 9 bases; junction bases not matched to a gene: 11. The CDR3 is made up of 16 amino acids. Looked up from germline, CDR1 is MNHNY and CDR2 is SVGAGI (reference sequence). CDR3 DNA sequence: TGTGCCAGCAGCTATGGACTAGCGGGGGCCTGGAGTGAGCAGTTCTTC. Its protein product is CASSYGLAGAWSEQFF.

The CDR3 DNA sequence: TGTGCCAGCAGCCAAGAACTAGCGGGGGGGCCATCAGATACGCAGTATTTT. Translated, it gives CASSQELAGGPSDTQYF. V gene TRBV4-2 combines with J gene TRBJ2-3, with TRBD2 matching 13 bases. Germline values: CDR1 LGHNA, CDR2 YNFKEQ. The ends lost 0 bases at V and 4 bases at J; junction bases unmatched: 4. The CDR3 totals 17 residues.

The chain couples TRBV7-6 to TRBJ2-3, with TRBD1 matching over 10 bases. The length of the CDR3 is 15 residues. V shed 5 bases, J shed 3 bases, and the junction held 5 bases outside the gene matches. CDR1 and CDR2 from the germline V gene are SGHVS and FNYEAQ. CDR3 in DNA: TGTGCCAGCAGCCGACAGGGGGCAAATACAGATACGCAGTATTTT. This codes for CASSRQGANTDTQYF. The variable domain in full, completed from reference TRBV7-6 and TRBJ2-3, reads GAGVSQSPRYKVTKRGQDVALRCDPISGHVSLYWYRQALGQGPEFLTYFNYEAQQDKSGLPNDRFSAERPEGSISTLTIQRTEQRDSAMYRCASSRQGANTDTQYFGPGTRLTVL.